Sequencing of this T cell receptor beta chain was carried out in a study of T-cell reconstitution after alpha-beta-depleted transplantation in children. Unique molecular identifiers were used to barcode this TCRbeta library. Each CDR3 protein is one row after TCRdb ran MiXCR on the PCR reads. The repertoire includes about 460,000 distinct CDR3 sequences, roughly a tenth of them detected once, and just over 2% sits in the top ten. On this clonotype: What it recognizes is unknown.

General study points: Some patients' high day-60 TCRbeta diversity was attributed to recipient cells surviving conditioning.

This CDR3 comprises 16 residues. The junction had 13 bases not matched to a gene; V was cut back by 1 base and J by 7 bases. Germline V gene sequence: CDR1 GTSNPN, CDR2 SVGIG (reference sequence). The sample in question was PBMCs, obtained before TCRalphabeta/CD19-depleted stem cell transplant. The receptor was derived from a child aged 2-15 years with inherited bone marrow failure, due to receive a stem cell transplant. This chain joins TRBV30 and TRBJ2-1, with TRBD1 identical over 7 bases. In DNA, the CDR3 is TGTGCCTGGAGTGACCTCCCGGGACAGAGCTCTAATGAGCAGTTCTTC. Encoded protein: CAWSDLPGQSSNEQFF.